This TCR beta chain originates from a study of Graves' ophthalmopathy and Graves' hyperthyroidism. This CDR3 comprises 15 residues. Trimming took 6 bases from V and 4 from J, leaving 18 bases between them. There are many counts of this clonotype. Antigen unknown. Overall study findings and caveats: The model's ophthalmopathy progression predictions had more than 55% sensitivity and 72.22% specificity.

The PBMCs originated from around 11 ml of fresh peripheral blood. The authors amplified TCR beta CDR3 regions from RNA transcripts. RT-PCR in the first round used HTBI primers; a second-round multiplex PCR followed. TCRdb used MiXCR to reprocess the multiplex PCR reads, holding one entry per CDR3 protein. The sample records under 350,000 distinct CDR3 sequences, 15% to 20% being singletons. The TCR sequence derives from an adult man with Graves' ophthalmopathy. The rearrangement uses TRBV12-3 or TRBV12-4 and TRBJ1-2; TRBD1 might be the D (6 bases). The sample consisted of peripheral blood. CDR3 loop: CASSRGQRAAYGYTF. The CDR3 DNA is TGTGCCAGCAGCCGCGGACAGCGGGCGGCCTATGGCTACACCTTC.